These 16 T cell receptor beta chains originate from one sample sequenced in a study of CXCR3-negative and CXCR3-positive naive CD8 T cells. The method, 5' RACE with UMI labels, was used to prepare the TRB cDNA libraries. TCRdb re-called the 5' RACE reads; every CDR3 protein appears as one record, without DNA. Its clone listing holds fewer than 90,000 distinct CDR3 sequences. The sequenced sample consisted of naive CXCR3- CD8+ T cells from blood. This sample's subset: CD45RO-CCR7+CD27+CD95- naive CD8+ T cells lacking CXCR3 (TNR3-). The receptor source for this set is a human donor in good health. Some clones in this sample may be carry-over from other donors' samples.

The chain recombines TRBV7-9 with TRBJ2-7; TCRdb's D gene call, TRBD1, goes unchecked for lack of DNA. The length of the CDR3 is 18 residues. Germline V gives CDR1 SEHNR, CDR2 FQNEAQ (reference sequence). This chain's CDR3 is CASSRVVRDRGDRLEPYF.

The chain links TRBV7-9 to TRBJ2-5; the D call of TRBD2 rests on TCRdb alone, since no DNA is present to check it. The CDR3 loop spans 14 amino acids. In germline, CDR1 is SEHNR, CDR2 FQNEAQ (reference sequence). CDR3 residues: CASSHGTSAETQYF.

CDR3 region: CASGYEDRGDTGELFF. The chain carries TRBV12-3 or TRBV12-4 and TRBJ2-2; the TRBD1 assignment by TCRdb is unverifiable without DNA. The CDR3 consists of 16 residues.

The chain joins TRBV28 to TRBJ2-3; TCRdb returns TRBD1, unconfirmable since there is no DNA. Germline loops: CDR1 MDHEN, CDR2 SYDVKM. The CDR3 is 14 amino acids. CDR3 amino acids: CASAVWGNTDTQYF.

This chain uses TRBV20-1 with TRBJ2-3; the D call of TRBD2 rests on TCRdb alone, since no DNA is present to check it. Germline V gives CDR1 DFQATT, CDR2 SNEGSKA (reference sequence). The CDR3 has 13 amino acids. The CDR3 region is CSAISGGAYTQYF.

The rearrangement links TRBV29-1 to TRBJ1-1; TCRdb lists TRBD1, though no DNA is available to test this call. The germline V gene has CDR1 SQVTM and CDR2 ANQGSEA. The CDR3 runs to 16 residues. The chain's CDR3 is CSVRRGGDEVNTEAFF. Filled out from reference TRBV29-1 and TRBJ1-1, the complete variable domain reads SAVISQKPSRDICQRGTSLTIQCQVDSQVTMMFWYRQQPGQSLTLIATANQGSEATYESGFVIDKFPISRPNLTFSTLTVSNMSPEDSSIYLCSVRRGGDEVNTEAFFGQGTRLTVV.

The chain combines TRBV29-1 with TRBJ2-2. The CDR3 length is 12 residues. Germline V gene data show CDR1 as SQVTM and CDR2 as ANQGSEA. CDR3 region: CSVAGGTGELFF.

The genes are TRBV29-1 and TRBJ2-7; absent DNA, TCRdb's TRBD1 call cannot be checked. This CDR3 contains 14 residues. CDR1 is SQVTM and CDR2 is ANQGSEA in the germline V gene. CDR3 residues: CSVGDRGLSYEQYF.

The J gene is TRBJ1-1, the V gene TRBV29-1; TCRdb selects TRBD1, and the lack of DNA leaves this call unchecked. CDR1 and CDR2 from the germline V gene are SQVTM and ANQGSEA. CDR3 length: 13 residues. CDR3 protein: CSVPGQGYTEAFF.

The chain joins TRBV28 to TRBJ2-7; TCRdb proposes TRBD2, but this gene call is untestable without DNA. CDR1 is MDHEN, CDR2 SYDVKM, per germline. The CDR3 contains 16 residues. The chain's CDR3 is CASSMAGTSSTYEQYF.

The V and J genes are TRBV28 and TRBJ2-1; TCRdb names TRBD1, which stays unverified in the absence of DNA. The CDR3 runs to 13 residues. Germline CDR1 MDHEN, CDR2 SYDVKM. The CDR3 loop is CASSTHRGDEQFF.

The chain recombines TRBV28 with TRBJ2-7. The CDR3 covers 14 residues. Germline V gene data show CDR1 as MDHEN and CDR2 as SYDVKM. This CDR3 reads CASSLAANPYEQYF.

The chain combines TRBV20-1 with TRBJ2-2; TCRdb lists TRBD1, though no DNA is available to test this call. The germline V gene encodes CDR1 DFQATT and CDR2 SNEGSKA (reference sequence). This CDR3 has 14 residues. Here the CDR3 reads CSARDRGESGELFF.

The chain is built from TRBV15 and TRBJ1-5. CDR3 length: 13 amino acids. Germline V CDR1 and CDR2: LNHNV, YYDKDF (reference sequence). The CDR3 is CATSPELHQPQHF.

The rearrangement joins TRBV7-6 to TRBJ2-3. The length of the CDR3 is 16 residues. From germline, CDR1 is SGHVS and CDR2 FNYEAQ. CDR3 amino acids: CASGTDGTSSTDTQYF.

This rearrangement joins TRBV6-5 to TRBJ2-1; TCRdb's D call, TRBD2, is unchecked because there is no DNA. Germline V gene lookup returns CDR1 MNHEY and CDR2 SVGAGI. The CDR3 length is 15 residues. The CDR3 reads CAVGTSGSQSNEQFF.